This TCR beta chain was found in a study of OX40 agonist ivuxolimab in advanced cancers. Turning to the study itself: Patients were given ivuxolimab, an antibody that agonizes OX40 (CD134).

Sequencing used immunoSEQ multiplex PCR; TCRdb keeps in-frame clones, though not all of them. Of nearly 50,000 clones in the sample, around 86% are singletons; the top ten hold around 1.8%. CDR1 LGHNT and CDR2 FRNRAP come from the germline V gene. V gave up 6 bases and J gave up 4 bases; unmatched junction bases: 10. CDR3 size: 15 residues. This specimen consisted of CD4+ or CD8+ T cells sorted from blood, obtained in a trial of the OX40 agonist ivuxolimab. This sequence joins TRBV12-5 and TRBJ1-1; TRBD1 agrees at 8 bases. The TCR was taken from an adult with an advanced solid tumor such as melanoma, head and neck, liver or kidney cancer. CDR3 in amino acids: CASGPDRGESTEAFF. The CDR3 DNA reads TGTGCTAGTGGCCCTGACAGGGGCGAAAGCACTGAAGCTTTCTTT.